This T cell receptor beta chain was sequenced in a study of vaccination and CD4 T cells after COVID-19. Turning to the study itself: Investigators drew the post-COVID samples a median around 96 days after diagnosis, with a range of 35 to 161. Researchers treated cells with overlapping spike peptides taken from SARS-CoV-2, HCoV-NL63, HCoV-OC43 and HCoV-229E. Study findings and constraints: Median SARS-CoV-2-reactive clonotype numbers went up from roughly 21 to 40, but not significantly.

An Oncomine TCR Beta short-read assay was used to sequence the DNA from cultured CD4+ T cells. TCRdb re-analysed the PCR reads in MiXCR, keeping a single row per CDR3 protein. The repertoire holds 6,700 or so distinct CDR3 sequences, 35% seen once, with around 28% in the top ten. This clonotype was recorded a few times. Its antigen is not identified. Treatment reported: approximately 9-day PBMC culture with coronavirus spike peptide pools or control peptides (ViraFEST assay). Gathered ahead of the COVID-19 pandemic (2011-2018) were the CD4+ T cells of the unexposed donor. Peptide-pool expansion of antigen-specific T cells preceded TCR sequencing in ViraFEST. V dropped 6 bases and J dropped 9 bases, with 18 bases sitting between them. The CDR3 consists of 14 residues. From germline, CDR1 is SQVTM and CDR2 ANQGSEA.

The chain links TRBV29-1 to TRBJ1-6; tentatively, D is TRBD1 (5 bases). Source material: CD4+ T cells from blood, cultured in vitro. The TCR was taken from a human donor in good health. The CDR3 nucleotides read TGCAGCGTGGGGGAAACGGGAGTGGGTTCACCCCTCCACTTT. It yields the protein CSVGETGVGSPLHF.